This section outlines one TCR beta chain sequence together with its context. J lost 5 bases, V lost 2 bases, and 6 bases had no gene match. CDR1 and CDR2 (germline): SGHTA, FQGTGA. The CDR3 sequence is 15 residues long. This specimen belongs to a study of OX40 agonist ivuxolimab in advanced cancers. Measured with immunoSEQ multiplex PCR; TCRdb has only the in-frame clones, and not every one. Here the sample spans under 85,000 clones, 90% to 95% being singletons. The material sequenced was CD4+ or CD8+ T cells sorted from blood, taken in a trial of the OX40 agonist ivuxolimab. This TCR was recovered from an adult with an advanced solid tumor such as melanoma, head and neck, liver or kidney cancer. The V gene is TRBV7-3, the J gene TRBJ2-3, with 8 bases lining up with TRBD1. The CDR3 DNA follows: TGTGCCAGCAGCTTAGGACAGGGCCCAGGAGATACGCAGTATTTT. Its translation is CASSLGQGPGDTQYF.